The rows below give T cell receptor beta chains drawn from one sample of a study of cytomegalovirus exposure and HLA in healthy donors. Profiling relied on immunoSEQ multiplex PCR, and the TCRdb table lists in-frame clones only, not all of them. The sample contains approximately 100,000 clones, 60% to 85% of which appear only once. The sequenced material came from PBMCs. The source of these receptors is a woman in her thirties or forties in good health and CMV-seronegative. The CDR3 runs from the conserved cysteine through the conserved F or W. A D gene is named only where the DNA matches it firmly. Size is stated for part of the rows, as once, few or many counts, or as a class when the clone is expanded.

J,size,D,V,CDR3,DNA
TRBJ2-7,-,-,TRBV7-9,CASSLVPSSYEQYF,TGTGCCAGCAGCTTAGTCCCGAGCTCCTACGAGCAGTACTTC
TRBJ2-5,-,TRBD1,TRBV10-3,CAISEPGTGKTQETQYF,TGTGCCATCAGTGAGCCGGGGACAGGGAAAACCCAAGAGACCCAGTACTTC
TRBJ2-7,-,-,TRBV5-6,CASSDLTGVFYEQYF,TGTGCCAGCAGCGATCTCACGGGGGTCTTCTACGAGCAGTACTTC
TRBJ1-5,-,TRBD1,TRBV7-9,CASSQGQNQPQHF,TGTGCCAGCAGCCAGGGACAGAATCAGCCCCAGCATTTT
TRBJ1-1,-,TRBD1,TRBV4-1,CASSRGTGWATEAFF,TGCGCCAGCAGCAGAGGGACAGGCTGGGCCACTGAAGCTTTCTTT
TRBJ2-3,-,TRBD1,TRBV15,CATSRVTGQGTDTQYF,TGTGCCACCAGCAGAGTCACGGGACAGGGCACAGATACGCAGTATTTT
TRBJ1-1,-,-,TRBV7-3,CASSLDGGTGTEAFF,TGTGCCAGCAGCTTAGACGGGGGGACGGGCACTGAAGCTTTCTTT
TRBJ2-5,-,TRBD1,TRBV4-1,CASSQVTGVETQYF,TGCGCCAGCAGCCAAGTGACAGGGGTGGAGACCCAGTACTTC
TRBJ1-2,-,TRBD1,TRBV27,CASKGGTGELFFDGYTF,TGTGCCAGCAAGGGGGGGACAGGGGAATTATTTTTTGATGGCTACACCTTC
TRBJ2-5,-,-,TRBV5-1,CASSRDSPKTQYF,TGCGCCAGCAGCAGGGACTCCCCTAAGACCCAGTACTTC
TRBJ1-1,few,-,TRBV7-9,CASSLYRAPNTEAFF,TGTGCCAGCAGCTTGTACAGGGCCCCGAACACTGAAGCTTTCTTT
TRBJ1-2,many,-,TRBV6-5,CATKRRNYGYTF,TGTGCAACCAAGAGAAGAAACTATGGCTACACCTTC
TRBJ2-7,-,-,TRBV5-1,CASNWSEAGYF,TGCGCCAGCAATTGGTCGGAGGCCGGGTACTTC
TRBJ2-7,few,TRBD1,TRBV18,CASSPSYGQAYEQYF,TGTGCCAGCTCACCTTCGTACGGACAGGCCTACGAGCAGTACTTC
TRBJ1-5,-,-,TRBV4-1,CASSQPDGYGRHF,TGCGCCAGCAGCCAGCCGGACGGGTACGGGAGGCATTTT
TRBJ2-7,-,-,TRBV4-2,CASSHNQGHEQYF,TGTGCCAGCAGCCATAACCAGGGGCACGAGCAGTACTTC
TRBJ2-7,-,-,TRBV4-2,CASSQGAALLGEQYF,TGTGCCAGCAGCCAGGGAGCGGCTCTTTTAGGCGAGCAGTACTTC
TRBJ1-2,-,-,TRBV27,CASSLREHNGYTF,TGTGCCAGCAGTTTACGGGAGCATAATGGCTACACCTTC
TRBJ2-7,-,-,TRBV30,CACLSVLYEQYF,TGTGCCTGTTTAAGCGTGCTTTACGAGCAGTACTTC
TRBJ1-5,-,-,TRBV30,CAWSRMSVLNQPQHF,TGTGCCTGGAGTCGAATGTCAGTACTAAATCAGCCCCAGCATTTT
TRBJ1-6,-,-,TRBV11-2,CASSLGGGVRSPLHF,TGTGCCAGCAGCCTCGGGGGAGGGGTACGGTCACCCCTCCACTTT
TRBJ1-5,-,-,TRBV19,CASSIWRSPSDSPQHF,TGTGCCAGTAGTATTTGGCGGAGCCCGAGCGACTCGCCCCAGCATTTT
TRBJ1-6,-,-,TRBV4-1,CASSQAQGYNSPLHF,TGCGCCAGCAGCCAAGCCCAGGGTTATAATTCACCCCTCCACTTT
TRBJ2-7,-,-,TRBV4-1,CASSQWQSEEQYF,TGCGCCAGCAGCCAATGGCAGTCTGAAGAGCAGTACTTC
TRBJ2-5,-,-,TRBV7-2,CASSLGAGRQETQYF,TGTGCCAGCAGCTTAGGGGCGGGGCGCCAAGAGACCCAGTACTTC
TRBJ1-1,-,TRBD1,TRBV27,CASSTHGTGFAFF,TGTGCCAGCAGTACCCACGGGACAGGGTTCGCTTTCTTT
TRBJ1-5,-,-,TRBV7-3,CASSLTGAQPQHF,TGTGCCAGCAGCTTAACGGGGGCTCAGCCCCAGCATTTT
TRBJ1-6,few,-,TRBV10-3,CAITRDTDSPLHF,TGTGCCATCACCAGGGACACGGATTCACCCCTCCACTTT
TRBJ2-7,-,-,TRBV4-3,CASSQDRGAGSYEQYF,TGCGCCAGCAGCCAAGACCGCGGCGCCGGCTCCTACGAGCAGTACTTC
TRBJ2-3,few,-,TRBV4-1,CASGWTSLTDTQYF,TGCGCCAGCGGCTGGACTTCCCTCACAGATACGCAGTATTTT
TRBJ1-2,-,-,TRBV7-2,CASSLDRANYGYTF,TGTGCCAGCAGCTTAGACAGGGCTAACTATGGCTACACCTTC
TRBJ1-2,-,TRBD1,TRBV2,CASSGDRDYGYTF,TGTGCCAGCAGTGGGGACAGGGACTATGGCTACACCTTC